These T cell receptor beta chains were read from a single sample in a study of shared clonotypes between healthy human individuals. TCRdb keeps only in-frame clones here, not all; method: immunoSEQ multiplex PCR. The top ten clones hold approximately 1.8% of a sample with hundreds of thousands of clones, around 74% of them seen once. The sample comprised memory CD4+ T cells sorted from blood. The receptor source for this set is a woman aged 30 to 39 in good health. CDR3s include the opening cysteine and the closing phenylalanine or tryptophan. The order of the fields is clone size, V gene, D gene, J gene, CDR3 protein, CDR3 DNA. D genes are given only for firm matches. The listing skips clone size in some rows; elsewhere it reads once, few, many or a size class.

>-|TRBV18|-|TRBJ1-5
CASSLGSNQPQHF
TGTGCCAGCTCACTAGGTAGCAATCAGCCCCAGCATTTT
>-|TRBV4-1|-|TRBJ2-7
CASSQDAQGREQYF
TGCGCCAGCAGCCAAGACGCACAGGGGAGGGAGCAGTACTTC
>-|TRBV21-1|-|TRBJ2-5
CASSNWTSGTGETQYF
TGTGCCAGCAGCAATTGGACTAGCGGTACGGGGGAGACCCAGTACTTC
>once|TRBV7-2|TRBD1|TRBJ1-2
CASSSYRDRERGYTF
TGTGCCAGCAGCTCGTATCGCGACAGGGAACGAGGCTACACCTTC
>-|TRBV7-2|-|TRBJ2-3
CASGQSDTDTQYF
TGTGCCAGCGGTCAGTCCGACACAGATACGCAGTATTTT
>-|TRBV27|TRBD2|TRBJ2-1
CASSLASGVYNEQFF
TGTGCCAGCAGTTTGGCTAGCGGGGTATACAATGAGCAGTTCTTC
>once|TRBV11-2|TRBD2|TRBJ2-3
CASSFLAGGPGDTQYF
TGTGCCAGCAGCTTCCTAGCGGGAGGGCCGGGAGATACGCAGTATTTT
>-|TRBV5-6|-|TRBJ2-1
CASSIKSRPAFHEQFF
TGTGCCAGCAGCATCAAAAGCAGACCCGCTTTCCATGAGCAGTTCTTC
>-|TRBV9|-|TRBJ2-7
CASSVGLLDEQYF
TGTGCCAGCAGCGTAGGTCTACTCGACGAGCAGTACTTC
>once|TRBV30|TRBD2|TRBJ2-2
CALTLAGDWTGELFF
TGTGCCTTAACGCTAGCGGGAGACTGGACCGGGGAGCTGTTTTTT
>-|TRBV2|-|TRBJ2-5
CASTGQRGGTGETQYF
TGTGCCAGCACCGGCCAGCGTGGGGGCACCGGGGAGACCCAGTACTTC
>-|TRBV4-1|TRBD1|TRBJ2-7
CASSHPGQGSYEQYF
TGCGCCAGCAGCCACCCGGGACAGGGGTCCTACGAGCAGTACTTC
>-|TRBV7-6|-|TRBJ1-4
CASSLGTVAARGEKLFF
TGTGCCAGCAGCTTAGGGACAGTGGCTGCCCGGGGCGAAAAACTGTTTTTT
>-|TRBV5-6|-|TRBJ2-6
CASSPVGSGANVLTF
TGTGCCAGCAGCCCGGTGGGGTCCGGGGCCAACGTCCTGACTTTC
>-|TRBV5-5|-|TRBJ2-7
CASSLDAYQYEQYF
TGTGCCAGCAGCTTAGATGCCTACCAGTACGAGCAGTACTTC
>-|TRBV4-1|TRBD2|TRBJ2-2
CASSQKRSGTSSNTGELFF
TGCGCCAGCAGCCAAAAAAGGAGCGGGACTAGCTCTAACACCGGGGAGCTGTTTTTT
>few|TRBV27|TRBD1|TRBJ1-4
CASRVRGLTNEKLFF
TGTGCCAGCCGAGTCAGGGGGCTGACTAATGAAAAACTGTTTTTT
>-|TRBV5-1|-|TRBJ2-1
CASRTATYNEQFF
TGCGCCAGCAGGACAGCGACCTACAATGAGCAGTTCTTC
>-|TRBV7-3|-|TRBJ2-5
CASSLAGTGRETQYF
TGTGCCAGCAGCCTCGCCGGGACTGGGCGCGAGACCCAGTACTTC
>-|TRBV10-1|TRBD2|TRBJ2-5
CASSETSGRDQTQYF
TGCGCCAGCAGTGAAACGAGCGGGAGAGATCAGACCCAGTACTTC
>-|TRBV5-1|-|TRBJ2-7
CASSLQGTGFEQYF
TGCGCCAGCAGCCTTCAGGGGACCGGTTTCGAGCAGTACTTC
>-|TRBV18|TRBD2|TRBJ2-7
CASSPASGTIYEQYF
TGTGCCAGCTCACCAGCTAGCGGGACTATATACGAGCAGTACTTC
>-|TRBV7-9|-|TRBJ1-1
CASSLMKRSTEAFF
TGTGCCAGCAGCTTAATGAAGAGGAGCACTGAAGCTTTCTTT
>once|TRBV19|TRBD1|TRBJ2-7
CASRQGYEQYF
TGTGCCAGCCGACAGGGGTACGAGCAGTACTTC
>-|TRBV6-6|TRBD2|TRBJ2-1
CASSWTSGSGNEQFF
TGTGCCAGCAGCTGGACTAGCGGGAGCGGCAATGAGCAGTTCTTC
>few|TRBV28|-|TRBJ1-2
CASSLEGGYYGYTF
TGTGCCAGCAGTTTAGAGGGGGGCTACTATGGCTACACCTTC
>-|TRBV6-5|-|TRBJ1-1
CASLKTVNTEAFF
TGTGCCAGCTTAAAGACAGTGAACACTGAAGCTTTCTTT
>-|TRBV5-1|-|TRBJ2-1
CASSLETYNEQFF
TGCGCCAGCAGTCTAGAGACCTACAATGAGCAGTTCTTC
>-|TRBV5-1|TRBD1|TRBJ2-3
CASSRGTDTDTQYF
TGCGCCAGCAGCAGGGGGACAGACACAGATACGCAGTATTTT
>-|TRBV25-1|-|TRBJ1-3
CASGHQGFSGNTIYF
TGTGCCAGCGGCCACCAGGGTTTCTCTGGAAACACCATATATTTT
>-|TRBV7-6|TRBD2|TRBJ2-1
CASSLLLASDGNEQFF
TGTGCCAGCAGCCTCCTACTAGCGTCAGACGGAAATGAGCAGTTCTTC
>-|TRBV6-6|-|TRBJ2-7
CASSRDGYEQYF
TGTGCCAGCAGCCGTGACGGGTACGAGCAGTACTTC
>-|TRBV7-9|TRBD2|TRBJ2-5
CASTPGLAHVETQYF
TGTGCCAGCACCCCCGGACTAGCCCACGTAGAGACCCAGTACTTC
>-|TRBV7-9|-|TRBJ2-2
CASSPPARAGELFF
TGTGCCAGCAGCCCCCCTGCCCGAGCCGGGGAGCTGTTTTTT
>-|TRBV10-1|-|TRBJ2-7
CASRGPEYEQYF
TGCGCCAGCAGGGGACCCGAGTACGAGCAGTACTTC
>-|TRBV7-9|-|TRBJ2-1
CASSLAGEQFF
TGTGCCAGCAGCTTAGCGGGAGAGCAGTTCTTC
>-|TRBV28|-|TRBJ1-1
CASSSPGLRTEAFF
TGTGCCAGCAGTTCACCCGGGCTTCGTACTGAAGCTTTCTTT
>-|TRBV11-2|-|TRBJ1-1
CASSPSQGLTEAFF
TGTGCCAGCAGCCCAAGCCAGGGCCTCACTGAAGCTTTCTTT
>-|TRBV2|TRBD2|TRBJ2-7
CASFYPSGSSYEQYF
TGTGCCAGCTTTTACCCTAGCGGGAGCTCCTACGAGCAGTACTTC
>-|TRBV5-8|-|TRBJ1-1
CASSPGTGGTEAFF
TGTGCCAGCAGCCCCGGCACAGGAGGGACTGAAGCTTTCTTT
>-|TRBV5-1|TRBD2|TRBJ2-5
CASTPTSGREETQYF
TGCGCCAGCACCCCGACTAGCGGAAGGGAAGAGACCCAGTACTTC
>once|TRBV5-1|TRBD1|TRBJ1-2
CASSLGDRDYYGYTF
TGCGCCAGCAGCTTGGGCGACAGGGACTACTATGGCTACACCTTC
>-|TRBV29-1|-|TRBJ1-5
CSAQREGEPQHF
TGCAGCGCCCAGAGGGAGGGGGAGCCCCAGCATTTT
>-|TRBV10-2|-|TRBJ2-7
CASSESEGYEQYF
TGCGCCAGCAGTGAGTCGGAAGGTTACGAGCAGTACTTC
>-|TRBV11-2|TRBD2|TRBJ2-7
CASSLDPGLASEQYF
TGTGCCAGCAGCTTAGATCCGGGACTAGCATCCGAGCAGTACTTC
>few|TRBV5-1|-|TRBJ2-2
CASSLFRNTGELFF
TGCGCCAGCAGCTTGTTCAGGAACACCGGGGAGCTGTTTTTT
>-|TRBV11-2|TRBD2|TRBJ2-2
CASSSNLAGGLSGELFF
TGTGCCAGCAGCTCAAACCTAGCGGGAGGGCTCTCCGGGGAGCTGTTTTTT
>-|TRBV19|-|TRBJ1-1
CASSRRTARNTEAFF
TGTGCCAGTAGTAGACGGACAGCCAGGAACACTGAAGCTTTCTTT
>-|TRBV4-1|-|TRBJ2-1
CASSHPTIHYNEQFF
TGCGCCAGCAGCCACCCGACCATACATTACAATGAGCAGTTCTTC
>-|TRBV6-6|TRBD1|TRBJ1-2
CASSYSGTGGWGYTF
TGTGCCAGCAGTTACTCCGGGACAGGGGGCTGGGGCTACACCTTC
>-|TRBV28|-|TRBJ1-5
CASSLFQGGHQPQHF
TGTGCCAGCAGTTTATTCCAGGGAGGGCATCAGCCCCAGCATTTT
>-|TRBV2|TRBD1|TRBJ2-3
CASSPGQGTDTQYF
TGTGCCAGCAGTCCGGGACAGGGGACAGATACGCAGTATTTT
>few|TRBV28|-|TRBJ1-1
CASSSPVEGRTEAFF
TGTGCCAGCAGTTCACCCGTGGAGGGAAGGACTGAAGCTTTCTTT
>-|TRBV29-1|TRBD2|TRBJ2-5
CSHRSGGETQYF
TGCAGCCATAGGAGCGGGGGAGAGACCCAGTACTTC
>-|TRBV28|-|TRBJ1-2
CASSFPGLVSYTF
TGTGCCAGCAGTTTTCCCGGGCTTGTTAGCTACACCTTC
>-|TRBV25-1|TRBD2|TRBJ2-3
CASSETSGSPTDTQYF
TGTGCCAGCAGCGAAACTAGCGGGAGCCCCACAGATACGCAGTATTTT
>-|TRBV19|TRBD2|TRBJ2-1
CASSNPGLAGINEQFF
TGTGCCAGTAGCAACCCGGGACTAGCGGGTATTAATGAGCAGTTCTTC
>-|TRBV28|-|TRBJ2-3
CASSTTRDSTDTQYF
TGTGCCAGCAGCACGACTCGGGACAGCACAGATACGCAGTATTTT